This T cell receptor (beta chain) was retrieved from a study of CD4+ T cells in melanoma. CDR3 length equals 16 residues. CDR1 and CDR2 (germline): SGHTA, FQGNSA. Germline trimming cut 3 bases from V and 3 bases from J; bases unmatched to any gene: 4. Libraries were prepared by immunoSEQ multiplex PCR; TCRdb keeps only in-frame clonotypes and omits some of them. The sample has more than 10,000 clones, about 63% seen once; the top ten hold 11% to 15%. The sequence was obtained from a human donor with melanoma. The sample was cells from a culture (not recorded whether cultured in vitro). V usage is TRBV7-2 and J usage is TRBJ2-5; TRBD2 aligns across 13 bases. CDR3 DNA sequence: TGTGCCAGCAGCTTCTCGGGACTAGCGGGGAAAGAGACCCAGTACTTC. This encodes CASSFSGLAGKETQYF.